This TCR beta chain was profiled in a study of T cell responses to AZD1222 COVID-19 vaccine. Study-level background: Doses given second, at about 4 or about 12 weeks, were pooled. Study-wide findings and caveats: Two doses of AZD1222 preceded a rise in Spike-specific TCR breadth and depth.

In the case of this clone: Antigen specificity is unknown.

V was shortened by 4 bases and J by 0 bases, with 10 bases between the two germline ends. Germline V CDR1 and CDR2: KGHSH, LQKENI. The CDR3 consists of 14 residues. Measured with immunoSEQ multiplex PCR; TCRdb has only the in-frame clones, and not every one. The data hold 150,000 to 200,000 clones, with approximately 92% observed a single time. This sequence was found in an adult in good health. This material consisted of peripheral blood, taken on day 0 of AZD1222 vaccination. This chain connects TRBV18 to TRBJ2-7; maybe TRBD2 (5 bases). The CDR3 DNA is TGTGCCAGCTCACAGGGAGTCCCCTCCTACGAGCAGTACTTC. The encoded protein is CASSQGVPSYEQYF. The variable domain in full, completed from reference TRBV18 and TRBJ2-7, reads NAGVMQNPRHLVRRRGQEARLRCSPMKGHSHVYWYRQLPEEGLKFMVYLQKENIIDESGMPKERFSAEFPKEGPSILRIQQVVRGDSAAYFCASSQGVPSYEQYFGPGTRLTVT.